The 31 T cell receptor beta chains below all came from one sample that was sequenced in a study of blood T cells in healthy people across ages. Then a second PCR, running about 6 to 12 cycles, was carried out with a sample-barcoded 5' primer and a J-beta primer mix. TCRdb ran MiXCR on the 5' RACE reads and lists one entry per CDR3 protein. The sample carries approximately 800,000 distinct CDR3 sequences, less than 60% recorded once. The sample taken for sequencing was blood. These receptors were obtained from an elderly man in good health.

This chain connects TRBV12-3 or TRBV12-4 to TRBJ1-1, with a weak D call TRBD1 (6 bases). With 6 bases removed from V and 9 bases from J, the gap between germline ends came to 14 bases. The CDR3 runs to 12 residues. The CDR3 here is CASRMTGGQAFF. As DNA, the CDR3 is TGTGCCAGCAGGATGACTGGGGGCCAAGCTTTCTTT.

The chain links TRBV10-3 to TRBJ2-4; TRBD1 agrees at 7 bases. Per germline, CDR1 ENHRY and CDR2 SYGVKD. V shed 3 bases and J 3 bases; nucleotides not matched to a gene: 2. The CDR3 runs 14 residues. The CDR3 DNA sequence: TGTGCCATCAGTGAAGACAGGGACAAAAACATTCAGTACTTC. This codes for CAISEDRDKNIQYF.

This clonotype was seen repeatedly, ten times or more. The chain employs TRBV2 and TRBJ2-3; D not certain. Germline V gene sequence: CDR1 SNHLY, CDR2 FYNNEI. V lost 7 bases and J lost 0, with 5 bases in between. This CDR3 has 12 residues. In DNA, the CDR3 is TGTGCCAGCAAGACTAGCACAGATACGCAGTATTTT. The encoded protein is CASKTSTDTQYF.

This clonotype was detected many times. CDR3: CSVLSGTSRAYNEQFF. For the CDR3, the DNA is TGCAGCGTTTTATCCGGGACTAGCCGCGCCTACAATGAGCAGTTCTTC. V is TRBV29-1 and J is TRBJ2-1; TRBD2 matches 9 bases. V lost 5 bases and J lost 2; bases outside the gene matches: 10. Germline-derived CDR1 and CDR2 are SQVTM and ANQGSEA. The CDR3 totals 16 residues.

This clonotype came up many times. V usage is TRBV7-8 and J usage is TRBJ2-7; tentative D call: TRBD2 (6 bases). The CDR3 totals 16 residues. Trimming stripped 3 bases from V and 0 bases from J, with 15 bases between. Looked up from germline, CDR1 is SGHVS and CDR2 is FQNEAQ. The CDR3 DNA reads as TGTGCCAGCAGCTTCGTCCTGTCGGGAGTCTCCTACGAGCAGTACTTC. This encodes CASSFVLSGVSYEQYF.

This clonotype was found many times. The chain carries TRBV24-1 and TRBJ2-1; no clear D. V was clipped by 7 bases and J by 9 bases, with 21 bases between them. The CDR3 is made up of 15 amino acids. Germline V CDR1 and CDR2: KGHDR, SFDVKD. CDR3 residues: CATSQSRGGVGEQFF. In nucleotides, the CDR3 is TGTGCCACCAGCCAGTCTAGAGGTGGTGTAGGTGAGCAGTTCTTC.

This chain uses TRBV20-1 with TRBJ1-4; D is undetermined. The CDR3 covers 14 residues. The germline V gene has CDR1 DFQATT and CDR2 SNEGSKA (reference sequence). V was cut by 3 bases and J by 4 bases, with 12 bases left in between. The DNA for the CDR3 is TGCAGTGCTAGGGAACCGCCTCGTAATGAAAAACTGTTTTTT. This codes for CSAREPPRNEKLFF.

A note on this clonotype: A clone one base away is much larger, so this may be a read error. V usage is TRBV6-5 and J usage is TRBJ1-2; D uncertain. The CDR3 loop spans 12 amino acids. The germline gives CDR1 MNHEY, CDR2 SVGAGI. The CDR3 bases are TGTGCCATCAGTTACCGGAACTATGGCTACACCTTC. Protein product: CAISYRNYGYTF.

CDR3 loop: CASTKGGSYGYTF. CDR3 bases: TGTGCCAGCACCAAAGGGGGGAGCTATGGCTACACCTTC. The chain uses TRBV7-9 and TRBJ1-2; tentative D call: TRBD1 (6 bases). The CDR3 sequence is 13 residues long. CDR1 is SEHNR, CDR2 FQNEAQ, per germline (reference sequence). V dropped 7 bases and J dropped 4 bases, with 13 bases sitting between them.

The V call is TRBV5-6, the J call TRBJ2-1; TRBD2 matches 13 bases. Germline V gives CDR1 SGHDT, CDR2 YYEEEE. V was pared by 4 bases and J by 12 bases, with 7 bases of the junction left unmatched. The CDR3 runs 14 residues. CDR3 sequence: CASSPGLAGARQFF. DNA of the CDR3: TGTGCCAGCAGCCCTGGACTAGCGGGAGCCCGGCAGTTCTTC.

This clonotype was picked up a small number of times. The chain links TRBV5-1 to TRBJ1-2; D remains unclear. Between the trimmed V and J ends, which lost 3 bases and 4 bases, there was a span of 10 bases. CDR3 size: 13 residues. Germline CDR1 SGHRS, CDR2 YFSETQ. The CDR3 DNA reads TGCGCCAGCAGCTCTAGGACCGCCTATGGCTACACCTTC. Amino acids: CASSSRTAYGYTF.

This CDR3 is CATRGDTGELFF. The CDR3 nucleotides are TGTGCCACAAGGGGGGACACCGGGGAGCTGTTTTTT. This chain joins TRBV25-1 and TRBJ2-2; TRBD1 or TRBD2 may be the D gene (6 bases each). The CDR3 totals 12 residues. V shed 10 bases and J shed 3 bases, with 9 bases lying between them. The germline V gene encodes CDR1 MGHDK and CDR2 SYGVNS. Supplemented by reference TRBV25-1 and TRBJ2-2, the full variable domain reads EADIYQTPRYLVIGTGKKITLECSQTMGHDKMYWYQQDPGMELHLIHYSYGVNSTEKGDLSSESTVSRIRTEHFPLTLESARPSHTSQYLCATRGDTGELFFGEGSRLTVL.

The rearrangement links TRBV20-1 to TRBJ2-3; 8 bases match TRBD1. There are 17 residues in the CDR3. V lost 1 base to trimming and J lost 0 bases; unmatched junction nucleotides: 9. Germline CDR1 is DFQATT and CDR2 is SNEGSKA (reference sequence). CDR3 protein: CSARGGGQGASTDTQYF. CDR3 nucleotides: TGCAGTGCTAGAGGGGGAGGACAGGGAGCGAGCACAGATACGCAGTATTTT.

This clonotype showed up many times. This chain joins TRBV7-2 and TRBJ2-7; perhaps D is TRBD1 or TRBD2 (5 bases each). The CDR3 runs to 15 residues. The germline V and J ends were trimmed by 2 bases and 6 bases, with 17 bases remaining between them. In germline, CDR1 is SGHTA, CDR2 FQGNSA. The DNA of the CDR3 is TGTGCCAGCAGCTTAATTGCATCTGGGGGATCCGAGCAGTACTTC. Translated: CASSLIASGGSEQYF.

This sequence joins TRBV30 and TRBJ2-1, with D perhaps TRBD1 or TRBD2 (6 bases each). The CDR3 sequence is 14 residues long. Trimming took 2 bases from V and 6 from J, leaving 14 bases between them. Per germline, CDR1 GTSNPN and CDR2 SVGIG (reference sequence). CDR3 amino acids: CAWSLRGDTNEQFF. Written as DNA, the CDR3 is TGTGCCTGGAGTTTGCGCGGGGACACCAATGAGCAGTTCTTC. Supplemented by reference TRBV30 and TRBJ2-1, the full variable domain reads SQTIHQWPATLVQPVGSPLSLECTVEGTSNPNLYWYRQAAGRGLQLLFYSVGIGQISSEVPQNLSASRPQDRQFILSSKKLLLSDSGFYLCAWSLRGDTNEQFFGPGTRLTVL.

The chain couples TRBV12-3 or TRBV12-4 to TRBJ2-7; D possibly matches TRBD1 or TRBD2 (5 bases each). V lost 5 bases, J lost 8 bases, and 10 bases lay in between. This CDR3 is 11 amino acids long. CDR3 sequence: CASSLRGQQYF. The CDR3 bases are TGTGCCAGCAGTCTCCGGGGCCAGCAGTACTTC.

This clonotype was observed many times. This sequence joins TRBV6-5 and TRBJ2-5; weak D call: TRBD1 (6 bases). Germline V CDR1 and CDR2: MNHEY, SVGAGI. The CDR3 extends over 14 amino acids. V was clipped by 6 bases and J by 1 base, with 12 bases between them. CDR3 DNA: TGTGCCAGCAGCTCAACAGGGTTCCAAGAGACCCAGTACTTC. Protein product: CASSSTGFQETQYF.

This chain uses TRBV5-6 with TRBJ1-5; D is perhaps TRBD1 (5 bases). Germline CDR1 and CDR2: SGHDT and YYEEEE. The CDR3 sequence is 16 residues long. Trimming removed 6 bases from V and 4 bases from J, with 20 bases in between. DNA of the CDR3: TGTGCCAGCACCCGTGGGGGTGGTCGAGCGAATCAGCCCCAGCATTTT. Amino acids: CASTRGGGRANQPQHF. Using reference TRBV5-6 and TRBJ1-5 for the parts outside the CDR3, the full variable domain is DAGVTQSPTHLIKTRGQQVTLRCSPKSGHDTVSWYQQALGQGPQFIFQYYEEEERQRGNFPDRFSGHQFPNYSSELNVNALLLGDSALYLCASTRGGGRANQPQHFGDGTRLSIL.

This clonotype was counted only a few times. This chain links TRBV20-1 with TRBJ2-1, with 14 nucleotides matching TRBD2. With V trimmed by 6 bases and J by 4 bases, 8 bases remained unmatched. This CDR3 contains 16 residues. Germline assignment: CDR1 DFQATT and CDR2 SNEGSKA (reference sequence). In nucleotides, the CDR3 is TGCAGTGCGACAGGACTAGCGGGAGGACATTACAATGAGCAGTTCTTC. Its translation is CSATGLAGGHYNEQFF.

This chain joins TRBV19 and TRBJ1-2, with 8 bases identical to TRBD1. After removal of 5 bases from V and 3 bases from J, the junction contained 5 bases not matched to a gene. The CDR3 loop spans 14 amino acids. The germline V gene has CDR1 LNHDA and CDR2 SQIVND (reference sequence). The CDR3 DNA reads as TGTGCCAGTAGTGACCAGACAGGGGACTATGGCTACACCTTC. This gives the protein CASSDQTGDYGYTF. The full variable domain, completed using reference TRBV19 and TRBJ1-2, is DGGITQSPKYLFRKEGQNVTLSCEQNLNHDAMYWYRQDPGQGLRLIYYSQIVNDFQKGDIAEGYSVSREKKESFPLTVTSAQKNPTAFYLCASSDQTGDYGYTFGSGTRLTVV.

This clonotype has a handful of counts. This chain links TRBV2 with TRBJ2-3, with TRBD1 as a possible D gene (5 bases). Trimming removed 7 bases from V and 4 bases from J, with 21 bases in between. Per the germline V gene, CDR1 is SNHLY and CDR2 is FYNNEI. The CDR3 covers 16 residues. The CDR3 region has the DNA TGTGCCAGCACAGAGCAGGGCTGGTATCAGGCAGATACGCAGTATTTT. Translation: CASTEQGWYQADTQYF.

V is TRBV21-1 and J is TRBJ2-7; the DNA was not used to check the table's D call, TRBD1. TRBV21-1 is noted as a pseudogene. The length of the CDR3 is 16 residues. Here the CDR3 reads CASSKARGTGTYEQYF. The CDR3 DNA follows: TGTGCCAGCAGCAAAGCGCGGGGGACCGGAACCTACGAGCAGTACTTC.

The rearrangement links TRBV7-6 to TRBJ2-1, with TRBD2 matching 12 bases. Germline trimming cut 6 bases from V and 8 bases from J; bases unmatched to any gene: 8. This CDR3 region has 15 residues. The germline V gene encodes CDR1 SGHVS and CDR2 FNYEAQ. CDR3: CASSLAGGPRDEQFF. As DNA, the CDR3 is TGTGCCAGCAGTCTAGCGGGAGGGCCTCGGGATGAGCAGTTCTTC.

The rearrangement uses TRBV6-5 and TRBJ2-3; 8 bases match TRBD1. V was pared by 5 bases and J by 6 bases, with 13 bases of the junction left unmatched. This CDR3 is built from 16 residues. CDR1 and CDR2 (germline): MNHEY, SVGAGI. CDR3 region: CASSPNTGGAGDTQYF. CDR3 bases: TGTGCCAGCAGTCCGAATACAGGGGGTGCGGGGGATACGCAGTATTTT.

The table lists this clonotype with many counts. CDR3 DNA sequence: TGTGCCAGCAGCGCCGGGCGGCAGGGCGAGCAGTTCTTC. It specifies CASSAGRQGEQFF. This chain uses TRBV9 with TRBJ2-1, with D perhaps matching TRBD1 (5 bases). The germline gives CDR1 SGDLS, CDR2 YYNGEE. This CDR3 spans 13 amino acids. Trimming removed 3 bases at V and 10 bases at J, with 14 bases between.

This clonotype has just one count. The CDR3 does not close with the conserved phenylalanine or tryptophan, likely indicating a read error. The chain has TRBV7-3 and TRBJ2-6; tentatively, D is TRBD2 (5 bases). Looked up from germline, CDR1 is SGHTA and CDR2 is FQGTGA. The CDR3 runs 19 residues. Trimming left V 2 bases short and J 0 bases short, with 17 bases between. In DNA, the CDR3 is TGTGCCAGCAGCTTATCTCCCCGGGGTTCATTCTCTGGGGCCAACGTCCTGACTGTC. It translates to CASSLSPRGSFSGANVLTV.

The chain is built from TRBV28 and TRBJ2-7; TRBD2 aligns across 7 bases. The CDR3 extends over 14 amino acids. Germline CDR1 MDHEN, CDR2 SYDVKM. The V gene end was trimmed by 6 bases and the J gene end by 7 bases; junction bases not matched to a gene: 12. For the CDR3, the DNA is TGTGCCAGCAGCCCGGGGACTACAGCAGAGGAGCAGTACTTC. Protein: CASSPGTTAEEQYF.

This clonotype was picked up a small number of times. The chain uses TRBV6-2 or TRBV6-3 and TRBJ2-1, with 8 bases fitting TRBD2. The J segment lost 1 base and the V segment lost 9 bases, leaving 8 bases of the junction unmatched. Germline-derived CDR1 and CDR2 are MNHEY and SVGEGT. The CDR3 contains 15 residues. The DNA for the CDR3 is TGTGCCAGTTGCGGGCGGGGGGCATCCTACAATGAGCAGTTCTTC. It specifies CASCGRGASYNEQFF.

As concerns this clonotype: A junction end diverges from the germline sequence, so it may reflect a read error. The chain has TRBV20-1 and TRBJ2-6; 7 bases are shared with TRBD1. Germline CDR1 and CDR2: DFQATT and SNEGSKA (reference sequence). The CDR3 loop spans 14 amino acids. The CDR3 sequence: CSASQGVGANVPTF. The CDR3 nucleotides are TGCAGTGCTAGCCAGGGGGTCGGGGCCAACGTCCCGACTTTC.

The chain couples TRBV11-3 to TRBJ2-7, with D possibly TRBD2 on 5 matching bases. CDR1 SGHNT and CDR2 YENEEA come from the germline V gene. This CDR3 contains 14 residues. The V gene lost 3 bases and the J gene lost 6 bases, with 15 bases spanning the gap. CDR3 nucleotide sequence: TGTGCCAGCAGCTTGTGGACTGACTCGGCCGAGCAGTACTTC. Its translation is CASSLWTDSAEQYF. The complete variable domain, with remaining parts taken from reference TRBV11-3 and TRBJ2-7, reads EAGVVQSPRYKIIEKKQPVAFWCNPISGHNTLYWYLQNLGQGPELLIRYENEEAVDDSQLPKDRFSAERLKGVDSTLKIQPAELGDSAVYLCASSLWTDSAEQYFGPGTRLTVT.

This clonotype occurred many times. A read error may be the cause here, since a much bigger clone is one base away. The chain joins TRBV4-2 to TRBJ2-5, with unresolved D. V was clipped by 0 bases and J by 11 bases, with 13 bases between them. CDR1 and CDR2 from the germline V gene are LGHNA and YNFKEQ. CDR3 length: 13 amino acids. The CDR3: CASSQDLVDEQYF. The DNA for the CDR3 is TGTGCCAGCAGCCAAGATCTTGTAGATGAGCAGTACTTC.